One and the same sample provided the 5 T cell receptor beta chains below, sequenced in a study of cytomegalovirus exposure and HLA in healthy donors. This PCR relied on a set of 60 Vbeta primers and 13 Jbeta primers. The repertoire was sequenced with immunoSEQ multiplex PCR; TCRdb's copy has only in-frame clones and lacks some. The sample includes 100,000 or so clones, roughly 79% seen only once; the top ten take roughly 1.3%. Sample: PBMCs. These receptors were taken from a middle-aged man in good health and CMV-seronegative.

The chain has TRBV5-6 and TRBJ2-7; TRBD1 is a possible D gene (6 bases). Germline CDR1 reads SGHDT; CDR2 reads YYEEEE. The CDR3 has 13 amino acids. The V gene lost 4 bases and the J gene lost 6 bases, with 14 bases spanning the gap. This CDR3 is CASSMGARLEQYF. CDR3 nucleotide sequence: TGTGCCAGCAGCATGGGGGCCCGCCTCGAGCAGTACTTC.

CDR3 DNA sequence: TGTGCCAGCAGTCTACGAGCCCCCTTAGGCTACACCTTC. Amino acids: CASSLRAPLGYTF. The chain combines TRBV6-5 with TRBJ1-2; D call uncertain. CDR1 is MNHEY, CDR2 SVGAGI, per germline. This CDR3 is 13 amino acids long. The V and J ends lost 5 bases and 8 bases respectively, with 15 bases between them.

The chain links TRBV19 to TRBJ2-7; 10 bases are shared with TRBD1. CDR3 size: 14 residues. CDR1 is LNHDA and CDR2 is SQIVND in the germline V gene (reference sequence). V was pared by 8 bases and J by 2 bases, with 6 bases of the junction left unmatched. CDR3 in DNA: TGTGCCAGTTCAGCCGGGACAGGGGCCTACGAGCAGTACTTC. Translated, it gives CASSAGTGAYEQYF.

This chain connects TRBV5-1 to TRBJ2-3; the match to TRBD2 covers 8 bases. The junction had 6 bases not matched to a gene; V was cut back by 0 bases and J by 6 bases. Looked up from germline, CDR1 is SGHRS and CDR2 is YFSETQ. The CDR3 contains 15 residues. CDR3 sequence: CASSLEPGLGDTQYF. CDR3 coding DNA: TGCGCCAGCAGCTTGGAGCCGGGACTAGGGGATACGCAGTATTTT.

CDR3 loop: CAISDGQTSSYEQYF. The CDR3 DNA reads TGTGCCATCAGTGATGGGCAGACGAGCTCCTACGAGCAGTACTTC. The rearrangement uses TRBV10-3 and TRBJ2-7; D not resolved. CDR3 length: 15 amino acids. The germline CDR1 and CDR2 sequences are ENHRY and SYGVKD. V was clipped by 3 bases and J by 0 bases, with 12 bases between them.